This TCR beta chain appears in the sequencing data of a study of blood T cell repertoires in COVID-19. Whole-study context: Material from acute and convalescent COVID-19 was sourced from the United States, Italy and Spain. From T cells, B-cell-depleted T cells, or PBMCs came the material, which was cDNA or gDNA.

The CDR3 contains 14 residues. V lost 3 bases, J lost 0 bases, and 8 bases lay in between. From germline, CDR1 is SEHNR and CDR2 FQNEAQ (reference sequence). Study processing details: Scientists estimated how many nucleated cells there were by amplifying reference gene primers. Profiled with immunoSEQ multiplex PCR; TCRdb holds only in-frame clones, not every one. For V, J and clone size, that table is used; D and trimming come from the DNA. The sample lists 250,000 or so clones, approximately 80% occurring once. The sequence came from a man under 40 who had recovered from COVID-19. The rearrangement joins TRBV7-9 to TRBJ1-2; D is unresolved. The sample was peripheral blood. The CDR3 nucleotides are TGTGCCAGCAGCTTTGTCAGCGCTAACTATGGCTACACCTTC. Its translation: CASSFVSANYGYTF.